The entry that follows covers one TCR beta chain sequence. Its antigen is not identified. PCR primers comprised 60 Vbeta and 13 Jbeta primers. Only in-frame clones appear in the TCRdb table, and some are missing; sequencing was by immunoSEQ multiplex PCR. The sample yields about 97,000 clones, around four fifths seen once. This CDR3 is 15 amino acids long. From germline, CDR1 is SGHTA and CDR2 FQGNSA. V lost 2 bases, J lost 0 bases, and 4 bases stayed unmatched. The sample belongs to a study of cytomegalovirus exposure and HLA in healthy donors. Study overall: Around 89 million unique TCRs from HLA-typed donors made up an early data release. Whole-study findings and limits: With later analysis, a missense DCLRE1C variant became linked to TCR beta V- and J-gene trimming. Later findings reportedly placed an Asian-associated ancestry cluster below the approximately 670-donor mean for N-insertions.

This TCR derives from a man aged 40-49 years in good health and CMV-seronegative. Sequencing was performed on PBMCs. V is TRBV7-2 and J is TRBJ2-7, with 7 bases lining up with TRBD1. CDR3 sequence: CASSLMGDSSYEQYV. The CDR3 nucleotides read TGTGCCAGCAGCTTAATGGGGGACAGCTCCTACGAGCAGTACGTC.